The rows below give T cell receptor beta chains drawn from one sample of a study of OX40 agonist ivuxolimab in advanced cancers. The data were produced by immunoSEQ multiplex PCR, yet TCRdb's version contains in-frame clones alone and is incomplete. The data contain 50,000 to 75,000 clones, approximately 90% of them singletons. Sequenced here: CD4+ or CD8+ T cells sorted from blood, sampled in a trial of the OX40 agonist ivuxolimab. The receptors derive from an adult with an advanced solid tumor such as melanoma, head and neck, liver or kidney cancer. CDR3s include the opening cysteine and the closing phenylalanine or tryptophan. A D gene is named only where the DNA matches it firmly. A row's size may be missing; if present it is once, few, many or a size class.

v_gene: TRBV5-1; abundance: NA; j_gene: TRBJ2-3; d_gene: NA; CDR3aa: CASSLDLTDTQYF; CDR3nt: TGCGCCAGCAGCTTGGACCTCACAGATACGCAGTATTTT
v_gene: TRBV18; abundance: NA; j_gene: TRBJ2-7; d_gene: TRBD2; CDR3aa: CASSPRLAGGYEQYF; CDR3nt: TGTGCCAGCTCACCCCGACTAGCGGGGGGATACGAGCAGTACTTC
v_gene: TRBV2; abundance: NA; j_gene: TRBJ1-5; d_gene: NA; CDR3aa: CASSEALGGGDSYQPQHF; CDR3nt: TGTGCCAGCAGTGAAGCGCTGGGGGGAGGCGACTCCTATCAGCCCCAGCATTTT
v_gene: TRBV7-8; abundance: NA; j_gene: TRBJ1-2; d_gene: NA; CDR3aa: CASSLSYGRTSDGYTF; CDR3nt: TGTGCCAGCAGCTTAAGTTATGGCAGGACCTCGGATGGCTACACCTTC
v_gene: TRBV2; abundance: NA; j_gene: TRBJ1-1; d_gene: NA; CDR3aa: CASSLQGVNTEAFF; CDR3nt: TGTGCCAGCAGTCTTCAGGGCGTGAACACTGAAGCTTTCTTT
v_gene: TRBV19; abundance: NA; j_gene: TRBJ1-2; d_gene: TRBD1; CDR3aa: CASRTGTGFNYGYTF; CDR3nt: TGTGCCAGTAGGACCGGGACAGGATTTAACTATGGCTACACCTTC
v_gene: TRBV4-1; abundance: NA; j_gene: TRBJ2-6; d_gene: NA; CDR3aa: CASSQVGQMSSGANVLTF; CDR3nt: TGCGCCAGCAGCCAAGTAGGCCAGATGAGCTCTGGGGCCAACGTCCTGACTTTC
v_gene: TRBV28; abundance: NA; j_gene: TRBJ1-2; d_gene: NA; CDR3aa: CASSSPTRGKGYTF; CDR3nt: TGTGCCAGCAGTTCCCCAACGAGGGGGAAAGGCTACACCTTC
v_gene: TRBV6-1; abundance: NA; j_gene: TRBJ2-2; d_gene: TRBD2; CDR3aa: CASSEPGGLAGARTGELFF; CDR3nt: TGTGCCAGCAGTGAACCCGGGGGACTAGCGGGCGCGCGCACCGGGGAGCTGTTTTTT
v_gene: TRBV5-1; abundance: NA; j_gene: TRBJ2-3; d_gene: TRBD2; CDR3aa: CASRRAGGRTDTQYF; CDR3nt: TGCGCCAGCAGACGCGCGGGGGGCCGCACAGATACGCAGTATTTT
v_gene: TRBV7-2; abundance: NA; j_gene: TRBJ2-3; d_gene: NA; CDR3aa: CASSFVGRVGRDTQYF; CDR3nt: TGTGCCAGCAGCTTTGTAGGCAGGGTTGGAAGAGATACGCAGTATTTT
v_gene: TRBV2; abundance: NA; j_gene: TRBJ1-4; d_gene: NA; CDR3aa: CASSDPGSGKLFF; CDR3nt: TGTGCCAGCAGTGATCCTGGTAGTGGAAAACTGTTTTTT
v_gene: TRBV6-5; abundance: NA; j_gene: TRBJ1-1; d_gene: NA; CDR3aa: CASSSAVDAFF; CDR3nt: TGTGCCAGCAGTTCTGCGGTGGATGCTTTCTTT
v_gene: TRBV19; abundance: NA; j_gene: TRBJ1-5; d_gene: NA; CDR3aa: CASMVRGHSNQPQHF; CDR3nt: TGTGCCAGTATGGTAAGGGGTCATAGCAATCAGCCCCAGCATTTT
v_gene: TRBV5-1; abundance: NA; j_gene: TRBJ1-2; d_gene: NA; CDR3aa: CASSQGPNYGYTF; CDR3nt: TGCGCCAGCAGCCAGGGACCAAACTATGGCTACACCTTC
v_gene: TRBV2; abundance: once; j_gene: TRBJ1-2; d_gene: TRBD1; CDR3aa: CASKGTGGFIYGYTF; CDR3nt: TGTGCCAGCAAAGGGACAGGGGGCTTCATATATGGCTACACCTTC
v_gene: TRBV5-6; abundance: NA; j_gene: TRBJ2-1; d_gene: NA; CDR3aa: CASSFWLTRYVYNEQFF; CDR3nt: TGTGCCAGCAGCTTTTGGCTCACTAGATATGTGTACAATGAGCAGTTCTTC
v_gene: TRBV30; abundance: NA; j_gene: TRBJ1-1; d_gene: NA; CDR3aa: CAWSRTLRAFF; CDR3nt: TGTGCCTGGAGTAGGACTCTGCGAGCTTTCTTT
v_gene: TRBV27; abundance: NA; j_gene: TRBJ2-5; d_gene: NA; CDR3aa: CASSFAGPLLETQYF; CDR3nt: TGTGCCAGCAGTTTCGCAGGGCCGCTTTTGGAGACCCAGTACTTC
v_gene: TRBV18; abundance: NA; j_gene: TRBJ2-6; d_gene: TRBD1; CDR3aa: CASSLRGGASGANVLTF; CDR3nt: TGTGCCAGCTCACTCCGAGGGGGCGCATCTGGGGCCAACGTCCTGACTTTC
v_gene: TRBV7-2; abundance: NA; j_gene: TRBJ1-2; d_gene: TRBD1; CDR3aa: CASSPPGQGLTFYGYTF; CDR3nt: TGTGCCAGCAGCCCTCCGGGACAGGGGTTGACCTTCTATGGCTACACCTTC
v_gene: TRBV6-4; abundance: NA; j_gene: TRBJ2-1; d_gene: TRBD2; CDR3aa: CASSDSWRGGNNEQFF; CDR3nt: TGTGCCAGCAGTGACTCCTGGCGGGGGGGGAACAATGAGCAGTTCTTC
v_gene: TRBV15; abundance: NA; j_gene: TRBJ1-2; d_gene: TRBD1; CDR3aa: CATSRPGTGGSFYGYTF; CDR3nt: TGTGCCACCAGCAGACCAGGGACAGGGGGGAGTTTCTATGGCTACACCTTC
v_gene: TRBV7-2; abundance: NA; j_gene: TRBJ1-1; d_gene: NA; CDR3aa: CASLRDTEAFF; CDR3nt: TGTGCCAGCCTCAGGGACACTGAAGCTTTCTTT
v_gene: TRBV7-3; abundance: NA; j_gene: TRBJ2-1; d_gene: TRBD2; CDR3aa: CASSLGGGTYNEQFF; CDR3nt: TGTGCCAGCAGCCTCGGCGGGGGGACATACAATGAGCAGTTCTTC
v_gene: TRBV29-1; abundance: NA; j_gene: TRBJ1-1; d_gene: NA; CDR3aa: CSGRDPTEAFF; CDR3nt: TGCAGCGGCAGGGATCCCACTGAAGCTTTCTTT
v_gene: TRBV25-1; abundance: NA; j_gene: TRBJ1-1; d_gene: NA; CDR3aa: CASSERPNTEAFF; CDR3nt: TGTGCCAGCAGTGAACGCCCTAACACTGAAGCTTTCTTT
v_gene: TRBV19; abundance: NA; j_gene: TRBJ1-1; d_gene: NA; CDR3aa: CASSRGASMNTEAFF; CDR3nt: TGTGCCAGTAGTCGAGGGGCTAGCATGAACACTGAAGCTTTCTTT
v_gene: TRBV7-9; abundance: NA; j_gene: TRBJ2-1; d_gene: NA; CDR3aa: CASSPGINEQFF; CDR3nt: TGTGCCAGCAGCCCAGGGATTAATGAGCAGTTCTTC
v_gene: TRBV25-1; abundance: NA; j_gene: TRBJ2-7; d_gene: TRBD1; CDR3aa: CASSKPGTGYEQYF; CDR3nt: TGTGCCAGCAGTAAACCGGGGACAGGGTACGAGCAGTACTTC
v_gene: TRBV10-2; abundance: NA; j_gene: TRBJ2-2; d_gene: TRBD2; CDR3aa: CASRVAGGRSGELFF; CDR3nt: TGCGCCAGCAGAGTAGCGGGGGGGCGCTCCGGGGAGCTGTTTTTT
v_gene: TRBV30; abundance: NA; j_gene: TRBJ1-2; d_gene: NA; CDR3aa: CASTIYYGYTF; CDR3nt: TGTGCCTCGACGATATACTATGGCTACACCTTC
v_gene: TRBV10-3; abundance: once; j_gene: TRBJ1-6; d_gene: NA; CDR3aa: CAISESKGLNSPLHF; CDR3nt: TGTGCCATCAGTGAGTCCAAGGGGTTAAATTCACCCCTCCACTTT
v_gene: TRBV19; abundance: NA; j_gene: TRBJ1-2; d_gene: TRBD1; CDR3aa: CASRTTGNYGYTF; CDR3nt: TGTGCCAGTAGAACGACAGGGAACTATGGCTACACCTTC
v_gene: TRBV18; abundance: NA; j_gene: TRBJ2-3; d_gene: NA; CDR3aa: CASSPGTGRTDTQYF; CDR3nt: TGTGCCAGCTCACCAGGGACGGGGAGGACAGATACGCAGTATTTT
v_gene: TRBV6-9; abundance: few; j_gene: TRBJ1-2; d_gene: TRBD1; CDR3aa: CASSYSRDSKGPGGYTF; CDR3nt: TGTGCCAGCAGTTATTCGCGGGACAGCAAGGGCCCCGGGGGCTACACCTTC
v_gene: TRBV4-1; abundance: NA; j_gene: TRBJ2-1; d_gene: NA; CDR3aa: CASSLSLGFSSYNEQFF; CDR3nt: TGCGCCAGCAGCCTAAGTCTAGGTTTTAGCTCCTACAATGAGCAGTTCTTC
v_gene: TRBV7-3; abundance: NA; j_gene: TRBJ2-1; d_gene: NA; CDR3aa: CASSLSPAQRNEQFF; CDR3nt: TGTGCCAGCAGCTTAAGTCCGGCCCAGCGCAATGAGCAGTTCTTC
v_gene: TRBV29-1; abundance: NA; j_gene: TRBJ2-1; d_gene: NA; CDR3aa: CSADILAASSYNEQFF; CDR3nt: TGCAGCGCCGATATCCTTGCGGCAAGCTCCTACAATGAGCAGTTCTTC
v_gene: TRBV5-1; abundance: NA; j_gene: TRBJ2-1; d_gene: TRBD1; CDR3aa: CASSSIDRGSYNEQFF; CDR3nt: TGCGCCAGCAGCTCGATCGACAGGGGCTCCTACAATGAGCAGTTCTTC
v_gene: TRBV6-5; abundance: NA; j_gene: TRBJ1-2; d_gene: TRBD1; CDR3aa: CASSPGTGRGYTF; CDR3nt: TGTGCCAGCAGCCCCGGGACAGGTCGGGGCTACACCTTC
v_gene: TRBV27; abundance: NA; j_gene: TRBJ1-6; d_gene: NA; CDR3aa: CASGEGAINSPLHF; CDR3nt: TGTGCCAGCGGGGAAGGGGCCATTAATTCACCCCTCCACTTT
v_gene: TRBV2; abundance: NA; j_gene: TRBJ1-2; d_gene: NA; CDR3aa: CGSSEELAYGYTF; CDR3nt: TGTGGCAGCAGTGAAGAACTCGCCTATGGCTACACCTTC
v_gene: TRBV13; abundance: NA; j_gene: TRBJ1-6; d_gene: NA; CDR3aa: CASSLRASNSPLHF; CDR3nt: TGTGCCAGCAGCTTGAGGGCCTCCAATTCACCCCTCCACTTT
v_gene: TRBV11-2; abundance: few; j_gene: TRBJ2-2; d_gene: NA; CDR3aa: CASSLGGPKGGELFF; CDR3nt: TGTGCCAGCAGCTTAGGTGGCCCTAAAGGCGGGGAGCTGTTTTTT